Listed here are 26 T cell receptor beta chains from one sample, sequenced in a study of beta chain features in type 1 diabetes. The study, taken as a whole, reports: Significant though moderate, a shortening of TCRB CDR3s appeared in all four CD4+ subsets of Type 1 diabetes patients.

These receptors lack a known antigen. Of the isolated RNA, all was reverse transcribed, and so the sequenced material was expressed TCRB transcripts. Clones were sequenced by immunoSEQ multiplex PCR, and TCRdb holds only the in-frame ones, with some missing. The sample has 600,000 or so clones; over 12% are singletons. The sample consisted of naive CD4+ T cells from blood. These receptors originate from a man younger than 35 with type 1 diabetes.

This chain uses TRBV30 with TRBJ1-3, with a weak D call TRBD1 (5 bases). V lost 0 bases and J 4 bases, leaving 19 bases between the germline ends. The germline V gene has CDR1 GTSNPN and CDR2 SVGIG (reference sequence). The CDR3 totals 17 residues. The CDR3 DNA reads as TGTGCCTGGAGTGTAAATGGGGGGTTACCCCACGGAAACACCATATATTTT. It is translated as CAWSVNGGLPHGNTIYF.

This clone has just a few counts. The rearrangement links TRBV11-2 to TRBJ1-2; D remains unclear. The CDR3 is made up of 13 amino acids. Germline V gene lookup returns CDR1 SGHAT and CDR2 FQNNGV. The V and J ends lost 5 bases and 6 bases respectively, with 13 bases between them. The chain's CDR3 is CASSSGSRNGYTF. The CDR3 nucleotides are TGTGCCAGCAGCAGCGGGTCTAGGAATGGCTACACCTTC.

The V call is TRBV27, the J call TRBJ1-5, with D possibly TRBD1 on 6 matching bases. CDR1 and CDR2 (germline): MNHEY, SMNVEV (reference sequence). The length of the CDR3 is 16 residues. With 7 bases removed from V and 0 bases from J, the gap between germline ends came to 16 bases. The CDR3 region has the DNA TGTGCCAGCAACCCCCGGGGGGCAGGTAGCAATCAGCCCCAGCATTTT. Translating gives CASNPRGAGSNQPQHF.

This clone turned up a few times. The chain combines TRBV2 with TRBJ2-7, with D possibly being TRBD1 (5 bases). V was cut by 5 bases and J by 0 bases, with 14 bases left in between. Per germline, CDR1 SNHLY and CDR2 FYNNEI. The CDR3 spans 15 residues. The chain's CDR3 is CASSPTEESSYEQYF. CDR3 sequence (DNA): TGTGCCAGCAGTCCGACAGAGGAGTCCTCCTACGAGCAGTACTTC. The full variable domain, completed using reference TRBV2 and TRBJ2-7, is EPEVTQTPSHQVTQMGQEVILRCVPISNHLYFYWYRQILGQKVEFLVSFYNNEISEKSEIFDDQFSVERPDGSNFTLKIRSTKLEDSAMYFCASSPTEESSYEQYFGPGTRLTVT.

This clone appeared a few times. A junction end diverges from the germline sequence, so it may reflect a read error. The chain links TRBV28 to TRBJ1-5; possible D gene TRBD1, 5 bases. CDR1 is MDHEN, CDR2 SYDVKM, per germline. The length of the CDR3 is 13 residues. The DNA for the CDR3 is TGTGCCAGCAGTTTAGTGTCCCAGGGAGGAGGGTCCTTT. Amino acid sequence: CASSLVSQGGGSF.

V and J are TRBV5-4 and TRBJ2-4; the match to TRBD1 covers 11 bases. The CDR3 sequence is 17 residues long. Trimming took 4 bases from V and 5 from J; bases not matched to a gene: 11. The germline V gene encodes CDR1 SGHNT and CDR2 YYREEE (reference sequence). The CDR3 DNA is TGTGCCAGCAGCCCTGGCGGGACAGGGGGAATCGAAAACATTCAGTACTTC. Translating gives CASSPGGTGGIENIQYF. The full variable domain, completed using reference TRBV5-4 and TRBJ2-4, is ETGVTQSPTHLIKTRGQQVTLRCSSQSGHNTVSWYQQALGQGPQFIFQYYREEENGRGNFPPRFSGLQFPNYSSELNVNALELDDSALYLCASSPGGTGGIENIQYFGAGTRLSVL.

Here the CDR3 reads CASQRRGQGNTEAFF. CDR3 DNA sequence: TGCGCCAGCCAAAGACGAGGGCAGGGCAACACTGAAGCTTTCTTT. The J gene is TRBJ1-1, the V gene TRBV23-1; perhaps TRBD1 as D (5 bases). TRBV23-1 is annotated as an ORF whose role is uncertain. Trimming took 8 bases from V and 2 from J, leaving 18 bases between them. This CDR3 region has 15 residues.

The chain's CDR3 is CASSRPTQEQYF. The CDR3 region has the DNA TGTGCCAGCAGCAGACCCACTCAAGAGCAGTACTTC. V usage is TRBV9 and J usage is TRBJ2-7; D uncertain. V was clipped by 4 bases and J by 7 bases, with 12 bases between them. The CDR3 runs 12 residues. Germline V gene data show CDR1 as SGDLS and CDR2 as YYNGEE. Together with reference TRBV9 and TRBJ2-7, the CDR3 gives the full variable domain: DSGVTQTPKHLITATGQRVTLRCSPRSGDLSVYWYQQSLDQGLQFLIQYYNGEERAKGNILERFSAQQFPDLHSELNLSSLELGDSALYFCASSRPTQEQYFGPGTRLTVT.

This clone was seen a handful of times. This rearrangement joins TRBV4-3 to TRBJ1-6; tentative D call: TRBD1 (5 bases). V lost 1 base and J lost 4, with 11 bases in between. Germline-derived CDR1 and CDR2 are LGHNA and YSLEER. The CDR3 runs 16 residues. As DNA, the CDR3 is TGCGCCAGCAGCCAAGTGGCGGGACCATATAATTCACCCCTCCACTTT. It is translated as CASSQVAGPYNSPLHF.

The chain has TRBV9 and TRBJ2-3, with 7 bases aligning to TRBD1. V shed 4 bases and J 2 bases; nucleotides not matched to a gene: 7. CDR1 and CDR2 (germline): SGDLS, YYNGEE. The CDR3 totals 15 residues. Written as DNA, the CDR3 is TGTGCCAGCAGCTCACCCGGGACAGTCACAGATACGCAGTATTTT. Protein: CASSSPGTVTDTQYF.

The CDR3 loop is CASSYRSPEETQYF. The CDR3, as DNA: TGTGCCAGCAGTTACAGGTCTCCCGAAGAGACCCAGTACTTC. V usage is TRBV6-5 and J usage is TRBJ2-5; D uncertain. This CDR3 spans 14 amino acids. Germline CDR1 MNHEY, CDR2 SVGAGI. The germline V and J ends were trimmed by 2 bases and 3 bases, with 10 bases remaining between them.

This clone has only a few counts. The CDR3 nucleotides read TGTGCCAGCAGCTTAGCGGAGGGATGGGACAATGAGCAGTTCTTC. This gives the protein CASSLAEGWDNEQFF. The chain is built from TRBV7-2 and TRBJ2-1; perhaps TRBD2 as D (6 bases). Germline CDR1 SGHTA, CDR2 FQGNSA. This CDR3 comprises 15 residues. Trimming took off 0 bases at V and 5 bases at J, with 11 bases between the two ends.

The V call is TRBV7-6, the J call TRBJ2-1, with D perhaps given as TRBD1 or TRBD2 (5 bases each). Germline V gene sequence: CDR1 SGHVS, CDR2 FNYEAQ. Trimming took 7 bases from V and 4 from J, leaving 23 bases between them. This CDR3 spans 17 amino acids. Here the CDR3 reads CASTSVEWGSEYNEQFF. The DNA for the CDR3 is TGTGCCAGCACCTCCGTCGAGTGGGGGTCGGAGTACAATGAGCAGTTCTTC.

This chain connects TRBV7-2 to TRBJ1-4, with 7 bases fitting TRBD1. J was trimmed by 8 bases and V by 3 bases; bases with no gene match: 12. CDR3 length: 16 residues. Germline V gene sequence: CDR1 SGHTA, CDR2 FQGNSA. The CDR3, as DNA: TGTGCCAGCAGCTTGCATTCGACAGGGAATGGGGAAAAACTGTTTTTT. Its translation is CASSLHSTGNGEKLFF.

V is TRBV7-3 and J is TRBJ2-1, with unresolved D. V gave up 5 bases and J gave up 6 bases, with 14 bases separating them. This CDR3 region has 14 residues. Germline V lookup: CDR1 SGHTA, CDR2 FQGTGA. CDR3: CASSLQGRGNEQFF. CDR3 DNA sequence: TGTGCCAGCAGCCTACAAGGACGAGGCAATGAGCAGTTCTTC. The variable domain in full, with the rest retrieved from reference TRBV7-3 and TRBJ2-1, is GAGVSQTPSNKVTEKGKYVELRCDPISGHTALYWYRQSLGQGPEFLIYFQGTGAADDSGLPNDRFFAVRPEGSVSTLKIQRTERGDSAVYLCASSLQGRGNEQFFGPGTRLTVL.

The count of this clone is one. The genes are TRBV6-1 and TRBJ2-1; perhaps D is TRBD1 or TRBD2 (5 bases each). CDR1 MNHNS and CDR2 SASEGT come from the germline V gene. The CDR3 has 12 residues. Deletions cut 5 bases from V and 10 bases from J, with 12 bases between. The DNA of the CDR3 is TGTGCCAGCAGTCCTCTGGGGGTAGAGCAGTTCTTC. It specifies CASSPLGVEQFF.

Only a few counts were recorded for this clone. The CDR3 DNA sequence: TGCGCCAGCAGCGCGACAGGATCTAACTATGGCTACACCTTC. Translated: CASSATGSNYGYTF. J is TRBJ1-2 and V is TRBV5-1; perhaps TRBD1 as D (6 bases). Germline lookup yields CDR1 SGHRS and CDR2 YFSETQ. This CDR3 spans 14 amino acids. The V end lost 4 bases, the J end lost 0 bases, and 10 bases lay between the germline ends.

The V call is TRBV5-6, the J call TRBJ2-5; D could derive from TRBD1 or TRBD2 (5 bases each). Germline-derived CDR1 and CDR2 are SGHDT and YYEEEE. The CDR3 loop spans 14 amino acids. V was clipped by 4 bases and J by 4 bases, with 14 bases between them. The CDR3 DNA reads TGTGCCAGCAGCGTACCGGGGACCCCAGAGACCCAGTACTTC. This sequence encodes CASSVPGTPETQYF.

V is TRBV5-1 and J is TRBJ2-1, with 11 positions matching TRBD1. CDR1 and CDR2 (germline): SGHRS, YFSETQ. Losses at the gene ends were 4 bases for V and 4 bases for J; bases not matched to a gene: 13. The CDR3 has 18 residues. The CDR3 sequence is CASSLPRPRDRGYNEQFF. CDR3 DNA: TGCGCCAGCAGCCTTCCCCGGCCCCGGGACAGGGGGTACAATGAGCAGTTCTTC.

This clone was found a few times. The chain employs TRBV4-3 and TRBJ2-5; 8 nucleotides line up with TRBD2. This CDR3 spans 17 amino acids. V gave up 3 bases and J gave up 4 bases; unmatched junction bases: 13. Germline-derived CDR1 and CDR2 are LGHNA and YSLEER. The CDR3 DNA is TGCGCCAGCAGCCAGGTTGTTGCGGCGGGGGGCCTAGAGACCCAGTACTTC. It encodes CASSQVVAAGGLETQYF.

This clone was seen ten or more times. The chain links TRBV18 to TRBJ2-5; 7 nucleotides agree with TRBD1. The V gene end was trimmed by 5 bases and the J gene end by 2 bases; junction bases not matched to a gene: 2. Germline lookup yields CDR1 KGHSH and CDR2 LQKENI. The CDR3 is 13 amino acids. The CDR3 sequence is CASSADRQETQYF. The CDR3 coding sequence is TGTGCCAGCTCAGCGGACAGGCAAGAGACCCAGTACTTC.

Concerning this clone: Other DNA sequences in this specimen translate into the identical CDR3. The gene calls are TRBV7-9 and TRBJ2-5; a weak D match, TRBD2 (6 bases). The CDR3 is 13 residues long. The V gene lost 3 bases and the J gene lost 4 bases, with 9 bases spanning the gap. In germline, CDR1 is SEHNR, CDR2 FQNEAQ (reference sequence). CDR3 amino acids: CASSLGGPETQYF. As DNA, the CDR3 is TGTGCCAGCAGCTTGGGAGGCCCAGAGACCCAGTACTTC.

V usage is TRBV21-1 and J usage is TRBJ2-7; the table's D call, TRBD2, has no DNA check behind it. TRBV21-1 is designated a pseudogene. This CDR3 spans 15 amino acids. The CDR3 nucleotides read TGTGCCAGCAGCCCTGGAGAGTCGAGCTCCTACGAGCAGTACTTC. This translates into CASSPGESSSYEQYF.

This clone was seen a few times. CDR3 DNA sequence: TGTGCCAGCAGTGCCGGGACACAATACGAGCAGTACTTC. Its translation is CASSAGTQYEQYF. J is TRBJ2-7 and V is TRBV2, with a possible D match to TRBD1 (6 bases). The CDR3 covers 13 residues. Germline CDR1 SNHLY, CDR2 FYNNEI. Trimming removed 4 bases at V and 4 bases at J, with 11 bases between.

Of note for this clone: One end of the junction is discordant with germline, which a read error may explain. CDR3 DNA sequence: TGTGCCAGCAGCCTAGGGACAGCCGTTAATGAAAAACTGTTTTTT. It yields the protein CASSLGTAVNEKLFF. The genes are TRBV13 and TRBJ1-4; 7 nucleotides line up with TRBD1. Germline lookup yields CDR1 PRHDT and CDR2 FYEKMQ (reference sequence). CDR3 length: 15 residues.

The chain recombines TRBV20-1 with TRBJ2-3; D unresolved. The CDR3 extends over 11 amino acids. With 6 bases removed from V and 6 bases from J, the gap between germline ends came to 10 bases. CDR1 and CDR2 from the germline V gene are DFQATT and SNEGSKA (reference sequence). CDR3 sequence reads: CSAGAADTQYF. CDR3 coding DNA: TGCAGTGCGGGTGCTGCGGATACGCAGTATTTT.